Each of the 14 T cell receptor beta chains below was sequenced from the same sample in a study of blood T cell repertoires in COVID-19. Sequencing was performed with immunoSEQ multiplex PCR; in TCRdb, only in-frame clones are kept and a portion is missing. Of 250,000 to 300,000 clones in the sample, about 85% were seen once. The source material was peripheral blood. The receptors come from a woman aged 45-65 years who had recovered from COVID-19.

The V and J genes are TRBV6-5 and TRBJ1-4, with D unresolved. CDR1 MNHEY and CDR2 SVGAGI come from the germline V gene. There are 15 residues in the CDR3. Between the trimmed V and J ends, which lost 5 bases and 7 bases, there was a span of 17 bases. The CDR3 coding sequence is TGTGCCAGCAGTAACGAGAGGATGCGGCCTGAAAAACTGTTTTTT. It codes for CASSNERMRPEKLFF.

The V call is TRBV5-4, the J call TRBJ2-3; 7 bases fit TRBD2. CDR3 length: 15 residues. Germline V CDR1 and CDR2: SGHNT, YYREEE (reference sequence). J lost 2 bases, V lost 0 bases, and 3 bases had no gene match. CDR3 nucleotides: TGTGCCAGCAGCTTGGCCGGGACTAACACAGATACGCAGTATTTT. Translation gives CASSLAGTNTDTQYF.

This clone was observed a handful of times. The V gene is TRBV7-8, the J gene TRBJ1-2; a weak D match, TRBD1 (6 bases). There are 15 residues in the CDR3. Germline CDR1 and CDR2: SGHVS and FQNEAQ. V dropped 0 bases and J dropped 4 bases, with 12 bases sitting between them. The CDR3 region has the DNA TGTGCCAGCAGCTTAGCGCAGGCGACAGGCTATGGCTACACCTTC. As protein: CASSLAQATGYGYTF. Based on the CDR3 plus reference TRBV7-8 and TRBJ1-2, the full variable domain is GAGVSQSPRYKVAKRGQDVALRCDPISGHVSLFWYQQALGQGPEFLTYFQNEAQLDKSGLPSDRFFAERPEGSVSTLKIQRTQQEDSAVYLCASSLAQATGYGYTFGSGTRLTVV.

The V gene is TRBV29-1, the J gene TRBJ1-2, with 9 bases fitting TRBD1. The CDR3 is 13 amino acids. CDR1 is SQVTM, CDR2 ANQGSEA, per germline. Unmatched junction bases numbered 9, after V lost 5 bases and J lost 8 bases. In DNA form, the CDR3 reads TGCAGCGTTCGGGGACAGGGACGTCTAGGCTACACCTTC. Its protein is CSVRGQGRLGYTF.

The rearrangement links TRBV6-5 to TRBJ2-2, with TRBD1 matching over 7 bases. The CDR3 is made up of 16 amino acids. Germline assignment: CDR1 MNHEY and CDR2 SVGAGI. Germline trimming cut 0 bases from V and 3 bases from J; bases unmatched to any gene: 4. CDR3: CASSYSRGRHTGELFF. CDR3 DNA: TGTGCCAGCAGTTACTCGAGGGGGCGACACACCGGGGAGCTGTTTTTT.

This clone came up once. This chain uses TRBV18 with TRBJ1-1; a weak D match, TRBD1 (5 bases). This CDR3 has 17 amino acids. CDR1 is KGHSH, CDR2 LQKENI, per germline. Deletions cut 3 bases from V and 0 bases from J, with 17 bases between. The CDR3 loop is CASSPTDWGPMNTEAFF. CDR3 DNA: TGTGCCAGCTCACCCACCGATTGGGGCCCGATGAACACTGAAGCTTTCTTT.

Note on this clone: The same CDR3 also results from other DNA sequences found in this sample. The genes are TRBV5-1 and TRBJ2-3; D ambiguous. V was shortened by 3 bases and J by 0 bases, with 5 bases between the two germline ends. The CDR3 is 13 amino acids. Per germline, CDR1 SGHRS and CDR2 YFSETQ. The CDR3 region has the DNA TGCGCCAGCAGCTCATCCAGCACAGATACGCAGTATTTT. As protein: CASSSSSTDTQYF.

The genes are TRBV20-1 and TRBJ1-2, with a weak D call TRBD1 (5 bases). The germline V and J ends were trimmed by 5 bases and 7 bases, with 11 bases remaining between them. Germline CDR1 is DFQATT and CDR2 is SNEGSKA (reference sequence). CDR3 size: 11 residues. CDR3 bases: TGCAGTGCTCCCGACAGCATTGGCTACACCTTC. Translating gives CSAPDSIGYTF.

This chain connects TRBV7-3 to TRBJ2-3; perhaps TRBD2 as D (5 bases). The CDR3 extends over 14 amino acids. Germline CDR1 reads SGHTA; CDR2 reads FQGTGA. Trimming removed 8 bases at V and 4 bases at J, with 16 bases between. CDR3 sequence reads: CASGSRGNADTQYF. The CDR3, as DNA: TGTGCCAGCGGATCCCGAGGGAATGCAGATACGCAGTATTTT.

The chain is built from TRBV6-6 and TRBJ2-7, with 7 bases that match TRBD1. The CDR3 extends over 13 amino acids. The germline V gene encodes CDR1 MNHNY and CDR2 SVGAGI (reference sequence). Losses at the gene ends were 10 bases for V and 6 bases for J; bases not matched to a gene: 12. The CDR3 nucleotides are TGTGCCACTGACAGGGACAGATTGGGCGAGCAGTACTTC. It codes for CATDRDRLGEQYF.

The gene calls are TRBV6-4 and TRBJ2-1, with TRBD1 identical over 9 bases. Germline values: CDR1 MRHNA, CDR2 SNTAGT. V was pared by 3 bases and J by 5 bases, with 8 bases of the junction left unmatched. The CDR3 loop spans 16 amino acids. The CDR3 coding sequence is TGTGCCAGCAGTGAGTTACCGGGACAGGGTCACAATGAGCAGTTCTTC. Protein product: CASSELPGQGHNEQFF.

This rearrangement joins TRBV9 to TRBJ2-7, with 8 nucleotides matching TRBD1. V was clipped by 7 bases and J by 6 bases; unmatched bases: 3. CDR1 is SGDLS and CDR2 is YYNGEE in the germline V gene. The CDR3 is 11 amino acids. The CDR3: CASAQGAEQYF. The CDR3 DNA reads TGTGCCAGCGCGCAGGGGGCCGAGCAGTACTTC.

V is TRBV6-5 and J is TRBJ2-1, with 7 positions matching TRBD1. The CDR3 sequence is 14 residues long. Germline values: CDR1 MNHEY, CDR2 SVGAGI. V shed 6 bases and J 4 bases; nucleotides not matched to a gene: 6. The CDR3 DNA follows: TGTGCCAGCAGGCCGGGACAGTTATACAATGAGCAGTTCTTC. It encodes CASRPGQLYNEQFF.

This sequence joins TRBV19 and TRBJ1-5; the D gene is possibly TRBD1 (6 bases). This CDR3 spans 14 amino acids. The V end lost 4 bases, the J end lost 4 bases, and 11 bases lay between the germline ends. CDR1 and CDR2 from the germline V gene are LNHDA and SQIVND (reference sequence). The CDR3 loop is CASSKGGTNQPQHF. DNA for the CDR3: TGTGCCAGTAGTAAAGGGGGAACAAATCAGCCCCAGCATTTT.